This T cell receptor (beta chain) derives from a study of T-cell memory formation after mild COVID-19. Study-wide background: TCR clusters were largely donor specific. Study-level results: Cross-reactive memory apparently joined, as some responding clones appeared in pre-infection memory.

UMIs and sample barcodes were carried by the TCR alpha and TCR beta cDNA libraries that 5'RACE produced using constant-segment primers. TCRdb independently ran MiXCR on the 5' RACE reads; one entry per CDR3 protein. In the table there are approximately 580,000 distinct CDR3 sequences, over 20% of which are singletons. This clonotype was found a few times. The target antigen is unknown. The CDR3 covers 14 residues. V shed 2 bases and J shed 2 bases, with 7 bases lying between them. The V gene's germline CDR1 is ENHRY and CDR2 SYGVKD. The receptor was isolated from an adult woman who had mild COVID-19 (a few samples of this study predate the infection). Cell type and time point are not known. The sample taken for sequencing was PBMCs or a T cell subset sorted from them (not recorded which). The chain uses TRBV10-3 and TRBJ1-5; no definite D call. Here the CDR3 reads CAISEEAGNQPQHF. DNA for the CDR3: TGTGCCATCAGTGAGGAGGCAGGCAATCAGCCCCAGCATTTT.